What follows describes a single T cell receptor (beta chain). The target antigen is unknown. This sample stems from a study of post-analysis software for immune sequencing data. General study points: Relative to controls, patients had a few TRBV segments at higher frequency, with TRBV5-6, TRBV5-1 and TRBV20-1 among these.

Tagging with unique molecular identifiers was a feature of the TCR beta cDNA libraries. TCRdb fed the PCR reads into MiXCR, producing one record per CDR3 protein. This table holds approximately 250,000 distinct CDR3 sequences, 35% to 45% found once. V dropped 3 bases and J dropped 6; count of bases not matched to a gene: 11. The CDR3 has 17 residues. Germline lookup yields CDR1 LGHDT and CDR2 YNNKEL (reference sequence). The sequencing sample was made of blood. V is TRBV3-1 and J is TRBJ2-2; TRBD1 matches at 9 bases. The TCR was taken from a girl between 5 and 17 years old with multiple sclerosis. CDR3 in DNA: TGTGCCAGCAGCCATATGTGGGACAGGGTCAGTGCCGGGGAGCTGTTTTTT. This translates into CASSHMWDRVSAGELFF.